This T cell receptor (beta chain) appears in the sequencing data of a study of shared clonotypes between healthy human individuals. Study context: Three plates were used per donor for CD4 naive, three for CD4 memory, two for CD8 naive and one for CD8 memory.

To note about this clone: Other DNA sequences in this sample translate to the same CDR3.

Assay: immunoSEQ multiplex PCR; the TCRdb copy retains only in-frame clones and omits some. Among about 990,000 clones listed, 75% to 85% were seen once. Recent vaccinations or acute infections were absent in the healthy HIV-negative adult donors. Germline CDR1 SGHNT, CDR2 YYREEE (reference sequence). The CDR3 has 14 residues. V was pared by 2 bases and J by 3 bases, with 3 bases of the junction left unmatched. The rearrangement links TRBV5-4 to TRBJ2-5; 8 positions agree with TRBD1. The source of this sequence is a man between 18 and 29 years old in good health. Some clones in this sample may be carry-over from other donors' samples. Sequenced material: memory CD4+ T cells from PBMCs. Subset given: CD45RA-negative fraction. The CDR3 here is CASSLRTGKETQYF. The CDR3 DNA reads as TGTGCCAGCAGCTTAAGGACAGGGAAAGAGACCCAGTACTTC. Full variable domain (rest looked up from reference TRBV5-4 and TRBJ2-5): ETGVTQSPTHLIKTRGQQVTLRCSSQSGHNTVSWYQQALGQGPQFIFQYYREEENGRGNFPPRFSGLQFPNYSSELNVNALELDDSALYLCASSLRTGKETQYFGPGTRLLVL.